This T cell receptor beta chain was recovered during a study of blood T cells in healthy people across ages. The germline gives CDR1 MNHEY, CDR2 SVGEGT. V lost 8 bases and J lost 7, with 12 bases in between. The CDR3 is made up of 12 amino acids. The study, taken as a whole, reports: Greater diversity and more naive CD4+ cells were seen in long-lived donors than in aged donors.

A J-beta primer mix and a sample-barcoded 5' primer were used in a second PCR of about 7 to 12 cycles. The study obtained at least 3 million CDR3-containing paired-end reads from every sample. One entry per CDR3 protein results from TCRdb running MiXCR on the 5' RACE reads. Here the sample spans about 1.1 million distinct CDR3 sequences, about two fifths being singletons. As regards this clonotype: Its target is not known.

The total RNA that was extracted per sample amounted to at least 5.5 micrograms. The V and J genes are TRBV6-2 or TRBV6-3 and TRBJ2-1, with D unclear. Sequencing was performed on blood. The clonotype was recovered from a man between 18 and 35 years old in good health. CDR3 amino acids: CASVGWLNEQFF. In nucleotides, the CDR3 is TGTGCCAGCGTCGGTTGGCTAAATGAGCAGTTCTTC.